This TCR beta chain comes out of a study of blood T cell repertoires in COVID-19. Study-level information: The cDNA or gDNA used as material had been derived from T cells, B-cell-depleted T cells, or PBMCs.

Participants' own reports of clinical history determined their cohort assignment. Germline loops: CDR1 SEHNR, CDR2 FQNEAQ (reference sequence). V shed 5 bases and J 0 bases; nucleotides not matched to a gene: 6. This CDR3 is 16 amino acids long. Some clones are missing from TCRdb's copy, which holds only in-frame ones; the method was immunoSEQ multiplex PCR. The sample gives roughly 150,000 clones, around 80% of which show up once; around 3.7% is in the top ten. This clonotype originated in a woman in her sixties or seventies who had recovered from COVID-19. The V call is TRBV7-9, the J call TRBJ1-3; 8 bases are a match to TRBD1. Sample: PBMCs or T cells enriched from blood (not recorded which). CDR3 protein: CASSRETGASGNTIYF. The CDR3, as DNA: TGTGCCAGCAGCAGAGAGACAGGGGCCTCTGGAAACACCATATATTTT.